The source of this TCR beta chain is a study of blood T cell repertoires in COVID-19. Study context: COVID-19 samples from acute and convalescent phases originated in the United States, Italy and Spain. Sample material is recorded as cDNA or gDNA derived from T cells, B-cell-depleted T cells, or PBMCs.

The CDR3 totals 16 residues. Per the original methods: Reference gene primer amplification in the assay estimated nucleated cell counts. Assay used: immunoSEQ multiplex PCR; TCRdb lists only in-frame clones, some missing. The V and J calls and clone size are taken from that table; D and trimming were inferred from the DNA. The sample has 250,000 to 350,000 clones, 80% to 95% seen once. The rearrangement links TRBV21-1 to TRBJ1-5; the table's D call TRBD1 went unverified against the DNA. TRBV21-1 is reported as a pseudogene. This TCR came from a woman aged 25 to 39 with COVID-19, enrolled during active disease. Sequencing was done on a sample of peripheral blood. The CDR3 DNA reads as TGTGCCAGCAGCAATGGGCAAAGACAGTCCAATCAGCCCCAGCATTTT. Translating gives CASSNGQRQSNQPQHF.